This T cell receptor beta chain derives from a study of blood T cell repertoires in COVID-19. TCRdb's table, derived via immunoSEQ multiplex PCR, lists solely in-frame clones and lacks some. The sample includes approximately 130,000 clones, around 83% of them seen just once. CDR1 is LNHDA, CDR2 SQIVND, per germline (reference sequence). The CDR3 is made up of 15 amino acids. Losses at the gene ends were 6 bases for V and 4 bases for J; bases not matched to a gene: 9. This receptor was identified in a human donor in a cohort sampled during active COVID-19. The sequenced sample consisted of peripheral blood. The chain joins TRBV19 to TRBJ1-3, with 7 bases fitting TRBD1. This chain's CDR3 is CASSPTGAAGNTIYF. CDR3 sequence (DNA): TGTGCCAGTAGCCCCACAGGGGCGGCCGGAAACACCATATATTTT. Supplemented by reference TRBV19 and TRBJ1-3, the full variable domain reads DGGITQSPKYLFRKEGQNVTLSCEQNLNHDAMYWYRQDPGQGLRLIYYSQIVNDFQKGDIAEGYSVSREKKESFPLTVTSAQKNPTAFYLCASSPTGAAGNTIYFGEGSWLTVV.